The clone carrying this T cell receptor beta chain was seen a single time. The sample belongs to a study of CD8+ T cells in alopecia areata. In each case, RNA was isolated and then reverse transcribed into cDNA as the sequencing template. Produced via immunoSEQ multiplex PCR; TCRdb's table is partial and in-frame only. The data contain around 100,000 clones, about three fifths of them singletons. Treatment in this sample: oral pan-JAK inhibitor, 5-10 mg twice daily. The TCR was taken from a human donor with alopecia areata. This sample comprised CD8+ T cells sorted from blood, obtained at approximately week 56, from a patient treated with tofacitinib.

The CDR3 spells CASQDRVYQPQHF. The CDR3 nucleotides read TGTGCCAGCCAGGACAGGGTCTATCAGCCCCAGCATTTT. The chain has TRBV2 and TRBJ1-5; 8 bases agree with TRBD1. Trimming at V came to 8 bases and at J to 5 bases, leaving 5 bases not matched to a gene. Germline values: CDR1 SNHLY, CDR2 FYNNEI. This CDR3 comprises 13 residues.